This T cell receptor beta chain was found in a study of memory CD4+ T cells and cytomegalovirus serostatus. Study conclusions and caveats: A US-trained random forest predicted CMV serostatus with median AUC around 0.9.

Original handling: After removing out-of-frame reads, around 2.2 million distinct TCRbeta sequences remained. Generated by immunoSEQ multiplex PCR, the TCRdb table keeps only in-frame clones and is missing some. That table gives V, J and clone size, and the DNA gave D and trimming. The data hold some 54,000 clones, with 80% observed a single time. The CDR3 runs 15 residues. The V and J ends lost 6 bases and 4 bases, in that order; junction bases with no gene match: 8. Germline V gene sequence: CDR1 MNHEY, CDR2 SVGAGI. With respect to this clone: Its matching antigen is unknown.

The sort gate was single viable CD3+CD4+CD8-CD45RO+ cells for memory CD4+ T cells. After thawing, CD4+ T cells were positively selected. The chain is built from TRBV6-5 and TRBJ1-5, with TRBD1 matching 8 bases. This sequence was found in an adult in good health and CMV-seropositive. Sequencing input: memory CD4+ T cells from blood. The chain's CDR3 is CASRPTGEGNQPQHF. The CDR3 DNA sequence: TGTGCCAGCAGGCCGACAGGGGAGGGGAATCAGCCCCAGCATTTT.